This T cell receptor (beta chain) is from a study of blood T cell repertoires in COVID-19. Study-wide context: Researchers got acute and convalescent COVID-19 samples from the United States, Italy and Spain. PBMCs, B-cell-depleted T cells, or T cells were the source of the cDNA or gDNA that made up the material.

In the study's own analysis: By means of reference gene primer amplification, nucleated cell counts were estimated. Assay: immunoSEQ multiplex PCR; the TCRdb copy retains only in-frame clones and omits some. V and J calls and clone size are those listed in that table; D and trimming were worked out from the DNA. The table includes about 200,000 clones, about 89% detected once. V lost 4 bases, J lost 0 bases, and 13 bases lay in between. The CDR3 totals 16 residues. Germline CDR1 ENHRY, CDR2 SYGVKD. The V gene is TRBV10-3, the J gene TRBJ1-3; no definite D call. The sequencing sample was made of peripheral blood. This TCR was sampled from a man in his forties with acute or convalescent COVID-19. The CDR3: CAISALEFISGNTIYF. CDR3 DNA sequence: TGTGCCATCAGTGCGCTTGAGTTCATCTCTGGAAACACCATATATTTT.